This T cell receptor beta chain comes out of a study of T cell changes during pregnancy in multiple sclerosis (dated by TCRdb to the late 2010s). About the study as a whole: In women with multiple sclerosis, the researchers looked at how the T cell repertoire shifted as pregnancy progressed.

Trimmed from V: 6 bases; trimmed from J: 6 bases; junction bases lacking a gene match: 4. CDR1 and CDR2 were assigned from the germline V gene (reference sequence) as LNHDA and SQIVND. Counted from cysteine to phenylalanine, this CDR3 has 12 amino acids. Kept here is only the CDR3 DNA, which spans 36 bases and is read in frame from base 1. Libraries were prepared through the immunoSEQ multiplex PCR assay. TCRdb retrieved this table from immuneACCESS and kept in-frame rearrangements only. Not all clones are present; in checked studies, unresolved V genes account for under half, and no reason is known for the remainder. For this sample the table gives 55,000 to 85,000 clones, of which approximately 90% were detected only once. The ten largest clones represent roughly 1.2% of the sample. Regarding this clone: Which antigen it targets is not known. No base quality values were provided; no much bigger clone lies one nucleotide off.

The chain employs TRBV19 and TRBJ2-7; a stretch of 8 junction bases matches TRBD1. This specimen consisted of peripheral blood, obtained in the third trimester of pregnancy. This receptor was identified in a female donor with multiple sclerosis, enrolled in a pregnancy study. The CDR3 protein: CASSPQGGEQYF. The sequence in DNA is TGTGCCAGTAGCCCACAGGGGGGCGAGCAGTACTTC. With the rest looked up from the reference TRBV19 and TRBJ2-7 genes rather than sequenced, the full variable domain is DGGITQSPKYLFRKEGQNVTLSCEQNLNHDAMYWYRQDPGQGLRLIYYSQIVNDFQKGDIAEGYSVSREKKESFPLTVTSAQKNPTAFYLCASSPQGGEQYFGPGTRLTVT.